The present entry profiles one T cell receptor (beta chain) with its context. What it binds is unknown. The data belong to a study of shared clonotypes between healthy human individuals. Findings and caveats of the study: Owing to a small donor count, the genetic and exposure-history diversity represented was limited. When compared with the clonotypes that were shared by all four sorted-subset donors, the non-shared clonotypes turned out to have lower generation probabilities.

Sequenced by immunoSEQ multiplex PCR; TCRdb stores in-frame clones only, minus some. This sample has about 1 million clones, with 60% to 80% found just once. The CDR3 spans 14 residues. V shed 6 bases and J shed 3 bases, with 14 bases lying between them. Germline CDR1 SEHNR, CDR2 FQNEAQ (reference sequence). The TCR comes from a young man in good health. Sequenced sample: memory CD4+ T cells sorted from blood. Subset specified: CD45RA-negative fraction. This chain joins TRBV7-9 and TRBJ1-2, with D uncertain. The chain's CDR3 is CASRTLLGDYGYTF. The CDR3 region has the DNA TGTGCCAGCAGGACCCTCCTCGGGGACTATGGCTACACCTTC.